What follows are 20 T cell receptor beta chains derived from one specimen sequenced in a study of T cells in Graves' hyperthyroidism and ophthalmopathy. RNA transcripts were the template for amplifying TCR beta CDR3 regions. During a first-round RT-PCR of the TCR CDR3, the HTBI primer set was used. TCRdb called the multiplex PCR reads again in MiXCR, with one record for every CDR3 protein. Among about 510,000 distinct CDR3 sequences listed, around 15% were seen once. Sample: blood. The receptor set was obtained from a woman aged 40 to 50 with Graves' hyperthyroidism.

A remark on this clonotype: It may be a read error: a sequence one base away is much more abundant. CDR3 sequence reads: CASSSGGGDETQYF. The CDR3 DNA follows: TGTGCCAGCAGTTCCGGTGGGGGTGACGAGACCCAGTACTTC. This sequence joins TRBV28 and TRBJ2-5; D may be TRBD1 or TRBD2 (5 bases each). Trimming took off 4 bases at V and 5 bases at J, with 14 bases between the two ends. The length of the CDR3 is 14 residues. Germline values: CDR1 MDHEN, CDR2 SYDVKM.

This clonotype was counted many times. The V gene is TRBV12-3 or TRBV12-4, the J gene TRBJ1-5; D not certain. CDR3 length: 16 residues. Between the trimmed V and J ends, which lost 4 bases and 0 bases, there was a span of 13 bases. The CDR3 bases are TGTGCCAGCAGTTGGGTTGGTCGAAATAGCAATCAGCCCCAGCATTTT. It encodes CASSWVGRNSNQPQHF.

This clonotype has ten or more counts. This chain links TRBV27 with TRBJ2-7, with 9 bases that match TRBD1. Trimming at V came to 3 bases and at J to 4 bases, leaving 4 bases not matched to a gene. The CDR3 has 14 residues. Germline V gene data show CDR1 as MNHEY and CDR2 as SMNVEV (reference sequence). The CDR3 region is CASSLGQGNYEQYF. The CDR3 DNA reads TGTGCCAGCAGTTTGGGACAGGGAAATTACGAGCAGTACTTC.

This clonotype was picked up a small number of times. V and J are TRBV24-1 and TRBJ2-3; 10 nucleotides align to TRBD2. From germline, CDR1 is KGHDR and CDR2 SFDVKD. Unmatched junction bases numbered 14, after V lost 5 bases and J lost 1 base. The CDR3 spans 19 residues. The CDR3 sequence: CATSALSGRAVGGTDTQYF. CDR3 sequence (DNA): TGTGCCACCAGTGCGCTAAGCGGGAGGGCAGTCGGGGGCACAGATACGCAGTATTTT.

This clonotype was seen many times. The gene calls are TRBV6-1 and TRBJ2-7, with TRBD2 matching over 12 bases. The length of the CDR3 is 15 residues. The ends lost 10 bases at V and 1 base at J; junction bases unmatched: 8. The germline V gene has CDR1 MNHNS and CDR2 SASEGT. The CDR3 sequence is CANLSSGRESYEQYF. The CDR3, as DNA: TGTGCCAACCTCTCTAGCGGGAGGGAGTCCTACGAGCAGTACTTC.

This clonotype was seen many times. V gene TRBV30 combines with J gene TRBJ2-2; TRBD2 aligns across 9 bases. The CDR3 extends over 14 amino acids. The germline CDR1 and CDR2 sequences are GTSNPN and SVGIG (reference sequence). Trimming at V came to 2 bases and at J to 5 bases, leaving 3 bases not matched to a gene. CDR3 protein: CAWSTLAGTGELFF. CDR3 nucleotides: TGTGCCTGGAGTACCCTAGCGGGGACCGGGGAGCTGTTTTTT.

This clonotype has ten or more counts. J is TRBJ2-7 and V is TRBV3-1; 10 bases line up with TRBD2. Germline trimming cut 7 bases from V and 6 bases from J; bases unmatched to any gene: 6. The CDR3 totals 13 residues. Germline V lookup: CDR1 LGHDT, CDR2 YNNKEL (reference sequence). CDR3 DNA sequence: TGTGCCAGCAAAACTAGCGGGGCAGCCGAGCAGTACTTC. Its translation is CASKTSGAAEQYF.

Remarks on this clonotype: At one end, the junction sequence differs from germline, possibly due to a read error. The chain combines TRBV11-1 with TRBJ2-5, with TRBD2 identical over 9 bases. There are 15 residues in the CDR3. In germline, CDR1 is SGHAT, CDR2 FQDESV (reference sequence). The CDR3 nucleotides read TGCGCCAGCAGCCCCTCGAAGCTAGCGGGGGAGACCCAGTACTTC. Translated: CASSPSKLAGETQYF.

There are a few counts of this clonotype. The chain uses TRBV11-3 and TRBJ2-7; 10 bases match TRBD2. There are 17 residues in the CDR3. The trim removed 5 bases at V and 0 bases at J, leaving 10 bases unmatched. Germline V CDR1 and CDR2: SGHNT, YENEEA. The CDR3 DNA is TGTGCCAGCAGCCCGGCCATCGGACTAGCGGACTCCTACGAGCAGTACTTC. Translated: CASSPAIGLADSYEQYF.

This clonotype was seen a handful of times. This clone may be a read error of a much larger clone one base away. CDR3 sequence reads: CASSVSGANEQYF. The CDR3 coding sequence is TGTGCCAGCAGCGTATCGGGTGCCAACGAGCAGTACTTC. The V call is TRBV11-1, the J call TRBJ2-7; no firm D call. The CDR3 extends over 13 amino acids. From germline, CDR1 is SGHAT and CDR2 FQDESV (reference sequence). Trimming took 5 bases from V and 5 from J, leaving 13 bases between them.

This clonotype was seen ten or more times. This chain uses TRBV5-1 with TRBJ2-7; 8 bases align to TRBD2. V gave up 4 bases and J gave up 2 bases; unmatched junction bases: 5. Germline V CDR1 and CDR2: SGHRS, YFSETQ. The CDR3 length is 14 residues. CDR3 sequence reads: CASSDIGRAYEQYF. CDR3 nucleotides: TGCGCCAGCAGCGATATCGGGAGGGCCTACGAGCAGTACTTC.

At least ten counts were recorded for this clonotype. The J gene is TRBJ1-1, the V gene TRBV28, with D hard to call. In germline, CDR1 is MDHEN, CDR2 SYDVKM. The CDR3 covers 15 residues. V lost 5 bases to trimming and J lost 0 bases, with 13 bases between them. DNA of the CDR3: TGTGCCAGCAGTCTGAAGACAAGCATGAACACTGAAGCTTTCTTT. Translation: CASSLKTSMNTEAFF.

The genes are TRBV6-1 and TRBJ1-2; TRBD1 matches 9 bases. Germline V gene lookup returns CDR1 MNHNS and CDR2 SASEGT. CDR3 length: 13 amino acids. The ends lost 4 bases at V and 4 bases at J; junction bases unmatched: 1. The CDR3 sequence: CASSGDRVYGYTF. The CDR3 region has the DNA TGTGCCAGCAGTGGGGACAGGGTCTATGGCTACACCTTC.

Comment on this clonotype: One base away lies a much larger clone, so this may be a sequencing read error. This rearrangement joins TRBV7-9 to TRBJ1-5; D unclear. Trimming left V 0 bases short and J 4 bases short, with 4 bases between. The CDR3 runs to 13 residues. Germline lookup yields CDR1 SEHNR and CDR2 FQNEAQ (reference sequence). Written as DNA, the CDR3 is TGTGCCAGCAGCTTAGCCCTGAATCAGCCCCAGCATTTT. Encoded protein: CASSLALNQPQHF.

This clonotype appeared many times. The chain has TRBV5-8 and TRBJ1-2; D gene unclear. Trimming left V 0 bases short and J 8 bases short, with 14 bases between. This CDR3 is built from 14 residues. Germline V gives CDR1 SGHTS, CDR2 YDEGEE. The CDR3, as DNA: TGTGCCAGCAGCTTGGAAAATCTTCGGAGAGGCTACACCTTC. Translation: CASSLENLRRGYTF.

This clonotype was seen only a few times. This chain connects TRBV10-3 to TRBJ1-2; tentatively, D is TRBD1 (6 bases). Trimming removed 3 bases from V and 8 bases from J, with 10 bases in between. Germline V lookup: CDR1 ENHRY, CDR2 SYGVKD. This CDR3 comprises 12 residues. As DNA, the CDR3 is TGTGCCATCAGTGAACAGGGAACGGGCTACACCTTC. The encoded protein is CAISEQGTGYTF.

There are many counts of this clonotype. The chain carries TRBV3-1 and TRBJ1-6; possibly TRBD1 for D (5 bases). The CDR3 contains 17 residues. Germline V gene lookup returns CDR1 LGHDT and CDR2 YNNKEL (reference sequence). Trimming removed 1 base from V and 0 bases from J, with 10 bases in between. CDR3 in amino acids: CASSQVQGSSYNSPLHF. The CDR3 DNA follows: TGTGCCAGCAGCCAAGTTCAGGGAAGCTCCTATAATTCACCCCTCCACTTT.

This clonotype has at least ten counts. The V call is TRBV7-2, the J call TRBJ2-7; 13 nucleotides line up with TRBD2. The CDR3 loop spans 15 amino acids. Germline V gene data show CDR1 as SGHTA and CDR2 as FQGNSA. After removal of 5 bases from V and 2 bases from J, the junction contained 3 bases not matched to a gene. The CDR3 coding sequence is TGTGCCAGCAGCCCGACTAGCGGGAGGACCTACGAGCAGTACTTC. Its protein product is CASSPTSGRTYEQYF.

This clonotype was detected many times. V usage is TRBV3-1 and J usage is TRBJ1-2; D gene ambiguous. The germline gives CDR1 LGHDT, CDR2 YNNKEL (reference sequence). The CDR3 has 15 residues. Trimming pared 0 bases from V and 0 bases from J, leaving 8 bases between. The CDR3 sequence is CASSQETVPNYGYTF. CDR3 bases: TGTGCCAGCAGCCAAGAAACAGTTCCTAACTATGGCTACACCTTC.

This clonotype has just a few counts. CDR3 region: CSVTAWTGDYEQYF. The DNA of the CDR3 is TGCAGCGTGACGGCATGGACAGGGGACTACGAGCAGTACTTC. The chain uses TRBV29-1 and TRBJ2-7; 9 bases agree with TRBD1. The CDR3 sequence is 14 residues long. Per germline, CDR1 SQVTM and CDR2 ANQGSEA. With 6 bases clipped from V and 3 bases from J, the junction kept 9 bases outside the gene matches.